This T cell receptor beta chain derives from a study of cytomegalovirus exposure and HLA in healthy donors. The study, taken as a whole, reports: When analyzed later, a missense DCLRE1C variant was found to be linked to TCR beta V- and J-gene trimming. There were three CMV-associated chains whose specificity for CMV antigens was confirmed in vitro. Accurate prediction of most subjects' HLA-A and HLA-B alleles from TCR beta sequences was reported. It was taken for granted in presence/absence analyses that sequencing depth across donors was roughly uniform.

The V gene lost 6 bases and the J gene lost 9 bases, with 12 bases spanning the gap. The CDR3 consists of 12 residues. CDR1 is MNHNS and CDR2 is SASEGT in the germline V gene. PCR primers comprised 60 Vbeta and 13 Jbeta primers. Sequencing used immunoSEQ multiplex PCR; TCRdb keeps in-frame clones, though not all of them. The table includes roughly 170,000 clones, more than 70% detected once. As to this clone: Its antigen is not known.

The TCR sequence derives from a woman aged 45-65 years in good health and CMV-seropositive. The V gene is TRBV6-1, the J gene TRBJ1-3; possible D gene TRBD1, 6 bases. Sequencing used PBMCs. This CDR3 is CASRGAQFTIYF. The CDR3 region has the DNA TGTGCCAGCAGGGGGGCCCAGTTCACCATATATTTT.